This TCR beta chain was observed in a study of cytomegalovirus exposure and HLA in healthy donors. Study background: Clustering assigned 81% of the approximately 400 genotyped donors to the Caucasian-associated ancestry cluster. General study results and limits: A later analysis showed TCR association rates differing by HLA locus, peaking at DRB1 and lowest at HLA-C. It is likely that the observed cluster of highly shared sequence variants was a sequencing artifact.

This clone was detected once. Its antigen is currently unknown. The PCR contained 60 Vbeta and 13 Jbeta primers. How the authors handled the data: In a later analysis, of tens of millions of unique beta chains, some 10 million appeared in at least two donors. Assay: immunoSEQ multiplex PCR; the TCRdb copy retains only in-frame clones and omits some. That table supplies the V and J calls and clone size; D and trimming were determined from the DNA. The data hold roughly 110,000 clones, with less than 85% observed a single time. The CDR3 runs 16 residues. With V trimmed by 0 bases and J by 7 bases, 7 bases remained unmatched. Germline V CDR1 and CDR2: SGDLS, YYNGEE.

The receptor's source is a man aged 18 to 30 in good health and CMV-seronegative. The chain combines TRBV9 with TRBJ2-3; 11 nucleotides agree with TRBD2. Sequenced: PBMCs. CDR3 nucleotides: TGTGCCAGCAGCGTAGCTAGCGGGGGGCTGGGATATACGCAGTATTTT. Amino acids: CASSVASGGLGYTQYF.